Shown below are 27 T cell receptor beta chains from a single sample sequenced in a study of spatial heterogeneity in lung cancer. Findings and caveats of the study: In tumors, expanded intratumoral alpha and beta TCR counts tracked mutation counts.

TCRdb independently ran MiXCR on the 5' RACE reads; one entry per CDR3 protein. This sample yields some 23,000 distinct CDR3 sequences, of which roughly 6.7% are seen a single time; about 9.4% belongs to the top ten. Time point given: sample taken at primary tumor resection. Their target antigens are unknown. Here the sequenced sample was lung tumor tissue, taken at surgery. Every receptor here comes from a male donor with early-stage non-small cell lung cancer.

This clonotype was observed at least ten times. In DNA, the CDR3 is TGCAGTGCTAGAGATTTAAAGGTGAGCGTGATGAGAGCTTTCTTT. Translated: CSARDLKVSVMRAFF. V and J are TRBV20-1 and TRBJ1-1; D ambiguous. CDR1 and CDR2 from the germline V gene are DFQATT and SNEGSKA (reference sequence). The CDR3 has 15 amino acids. Between the trimmed V and J ends, which lost 0 bases and 10 bases, there was a span of 21 bases.

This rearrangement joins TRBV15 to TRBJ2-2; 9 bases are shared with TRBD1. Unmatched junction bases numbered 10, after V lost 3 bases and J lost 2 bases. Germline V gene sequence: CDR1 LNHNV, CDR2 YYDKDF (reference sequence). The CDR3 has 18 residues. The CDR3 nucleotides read TGTGCCACCAGCAGTCCCTACGGGACAGGGCTAAACACCGGGGAGCTGTTTTTT. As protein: CATSSPYGTGLNTGELFF. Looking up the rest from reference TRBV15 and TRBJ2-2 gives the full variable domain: DAMVIQNPRYQVTQFGKPVTLSCSQTLNHNVMYWYQQKSSQAPKLLFHYYDKDFNNEADTPDNFQSRRPNTSFCFLDIRSPGLGDTAMYLCATSSPYGTGLNTGELFFGEGSRLTVL.

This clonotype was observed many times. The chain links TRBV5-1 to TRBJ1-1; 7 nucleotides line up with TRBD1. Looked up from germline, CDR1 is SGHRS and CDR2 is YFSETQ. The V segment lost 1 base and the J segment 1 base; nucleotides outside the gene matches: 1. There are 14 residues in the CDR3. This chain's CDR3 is CASSLRTGNTEAFF. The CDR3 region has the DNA TGCGCCAGCAGCTTGAGGACAGGGAACACTGAAGCTTTCTTT.

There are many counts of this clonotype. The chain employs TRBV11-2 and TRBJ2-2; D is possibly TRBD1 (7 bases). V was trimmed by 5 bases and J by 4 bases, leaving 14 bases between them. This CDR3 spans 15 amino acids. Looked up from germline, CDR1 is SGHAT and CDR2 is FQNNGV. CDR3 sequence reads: CASSPRQGGTGELFF. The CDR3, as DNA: TGTGCCAGCAGCCCCCGACAGGGAGGCACCGGGGAGCTGTTTTTT.

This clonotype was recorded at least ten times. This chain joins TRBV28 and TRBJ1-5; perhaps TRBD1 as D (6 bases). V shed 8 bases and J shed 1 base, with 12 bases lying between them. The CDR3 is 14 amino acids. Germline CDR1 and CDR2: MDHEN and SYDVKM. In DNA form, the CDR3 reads TGTGCCAGCGGACGGACAGTGAGCAATCAGCCCCAGCATTTT. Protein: CASGRTVSNQPQHF. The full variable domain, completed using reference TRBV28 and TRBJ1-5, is DVKVTQSSRYLVKRTGEKVFLECVQDMDHENMFWYRQDPGLGLRLIYFSYDVKMKEKGDIPEGYSVSREKKERFSLILESASTNQTSMYLCASGRTVSNQPQHFGDGTRLSIL.

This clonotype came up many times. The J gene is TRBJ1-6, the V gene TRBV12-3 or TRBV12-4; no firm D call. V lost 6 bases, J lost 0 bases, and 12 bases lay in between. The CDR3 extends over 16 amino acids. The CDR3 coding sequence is TGTGCCAGCAGAGGTACCCAGAGCTCCTATAATTCACCCCTCCACTTT. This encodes CASRGTQSSYNSPLHF.

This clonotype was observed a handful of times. In DNA, the CDR3 is TGTGCCCGAGACACTAGCGGGAGGTTGGATACGCAGTATTTT. It encodes CARDTSGRLDTQYF. The rearrangement uses TRBV27 and TRBJ2-3, with 12 bases fitting TRBD2. V trimming: 11 bases; J trimming: 6 bases; junction bases outside the gene matches: 9. This CDR3 contains 14 residues. Germline V gene lookup returns CDR1 MNHEY and CDR2 SMNVEV (reference sequence).

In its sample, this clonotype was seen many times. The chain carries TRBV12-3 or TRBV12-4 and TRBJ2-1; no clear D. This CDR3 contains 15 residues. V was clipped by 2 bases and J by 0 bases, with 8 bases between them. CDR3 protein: CASSLISGSYNEQFF. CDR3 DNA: TGTGCCAGCAGTTTAATCAGTGGCTCCTACAATGAGCAGTTCTTC.

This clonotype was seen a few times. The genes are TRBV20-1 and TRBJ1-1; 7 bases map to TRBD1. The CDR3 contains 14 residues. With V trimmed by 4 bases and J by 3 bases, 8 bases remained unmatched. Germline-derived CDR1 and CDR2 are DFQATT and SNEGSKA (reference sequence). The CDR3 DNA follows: TGCAGTGCTAAAAGGACAGGCCCGGACACTGAAGCTTTCTTT. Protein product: CSAKRTGPDTEAFF.

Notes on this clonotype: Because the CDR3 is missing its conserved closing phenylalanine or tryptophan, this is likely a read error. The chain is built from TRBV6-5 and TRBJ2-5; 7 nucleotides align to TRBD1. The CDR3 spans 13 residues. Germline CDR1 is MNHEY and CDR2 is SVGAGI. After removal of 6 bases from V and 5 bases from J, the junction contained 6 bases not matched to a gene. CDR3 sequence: CASREDRWETQYL. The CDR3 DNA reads TGTGCCAGCAGAGAGGACAGGTGGGAGACCCAGTACCTC.

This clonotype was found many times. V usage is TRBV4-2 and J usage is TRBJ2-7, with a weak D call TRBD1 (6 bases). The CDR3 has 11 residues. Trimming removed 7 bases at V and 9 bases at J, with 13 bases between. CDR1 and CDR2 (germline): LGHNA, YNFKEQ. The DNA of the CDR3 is TGTGCCAGCACCTCAGGGGACCGGCAGTACTTC. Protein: CASTSGDRQYF.

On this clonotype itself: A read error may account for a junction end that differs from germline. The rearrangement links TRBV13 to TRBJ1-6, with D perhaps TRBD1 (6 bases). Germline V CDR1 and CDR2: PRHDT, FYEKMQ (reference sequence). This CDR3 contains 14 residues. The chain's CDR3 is CVSSLGQYNSPLHF. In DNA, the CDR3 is TGTGTCAGCAGCTTAGGACAGTATAATTCACCCCTCCACTTT.

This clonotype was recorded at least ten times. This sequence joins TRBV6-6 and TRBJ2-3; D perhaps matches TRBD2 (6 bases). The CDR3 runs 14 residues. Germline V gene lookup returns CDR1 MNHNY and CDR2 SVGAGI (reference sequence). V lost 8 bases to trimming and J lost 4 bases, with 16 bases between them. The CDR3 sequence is CASRRGSGSDTQYF. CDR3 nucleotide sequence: TGTGCCAGCCGCCGGGGGAGTGGGTCAGATACGCAGTATTTT.

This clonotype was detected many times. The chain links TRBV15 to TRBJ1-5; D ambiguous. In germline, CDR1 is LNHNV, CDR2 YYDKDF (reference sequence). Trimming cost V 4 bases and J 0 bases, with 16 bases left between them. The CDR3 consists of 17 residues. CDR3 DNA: TGTGCCACCAGCAAAAATTTCGGCAGCACTAGCAATCAGCCCCAGCATTTT. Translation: CATSKNFGSTSNQPQHF.

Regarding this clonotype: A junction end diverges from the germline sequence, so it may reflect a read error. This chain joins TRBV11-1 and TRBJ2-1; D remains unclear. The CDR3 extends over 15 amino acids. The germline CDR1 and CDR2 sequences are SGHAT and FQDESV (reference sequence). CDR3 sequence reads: CASRRNIVSDNEQFF. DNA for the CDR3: TGTGCCAGCAGGCGAAACATAGTATCTGACAACGAGCAGTTCTTC.

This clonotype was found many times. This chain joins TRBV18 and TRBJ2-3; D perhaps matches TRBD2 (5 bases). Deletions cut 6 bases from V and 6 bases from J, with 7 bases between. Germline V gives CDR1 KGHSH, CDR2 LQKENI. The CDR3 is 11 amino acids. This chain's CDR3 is CASSWEDTQYF. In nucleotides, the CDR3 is TGTGCCAGCTCCTGGGAGGATACGCAGTATTTT.

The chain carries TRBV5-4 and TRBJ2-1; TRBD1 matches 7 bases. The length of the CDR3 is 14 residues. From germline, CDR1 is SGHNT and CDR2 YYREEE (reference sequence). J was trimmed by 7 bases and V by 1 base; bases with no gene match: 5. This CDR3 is CASSLNRGENEQFF. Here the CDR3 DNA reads TGTGCCAGCAGCTTGAACAGGGGAGAGAATGAGCAGTTCTTC.

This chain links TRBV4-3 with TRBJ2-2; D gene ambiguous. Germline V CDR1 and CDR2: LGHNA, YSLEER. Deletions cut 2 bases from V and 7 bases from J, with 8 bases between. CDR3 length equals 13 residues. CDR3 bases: TGCGCCAGCAGCCAATCCCGAGGCGGGGAGCTGTTTTTT. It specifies CASSQSRGGELFF.

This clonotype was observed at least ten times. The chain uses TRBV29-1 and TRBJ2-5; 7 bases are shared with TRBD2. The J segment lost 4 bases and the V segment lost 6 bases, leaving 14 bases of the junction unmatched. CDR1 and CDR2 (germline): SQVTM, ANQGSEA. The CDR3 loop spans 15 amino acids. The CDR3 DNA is TGCAGCGTGTTCGAGGGGACGGGGGGAGGAGAGACCCAGTACTTC. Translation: CSVFEGTGGGETQYF.

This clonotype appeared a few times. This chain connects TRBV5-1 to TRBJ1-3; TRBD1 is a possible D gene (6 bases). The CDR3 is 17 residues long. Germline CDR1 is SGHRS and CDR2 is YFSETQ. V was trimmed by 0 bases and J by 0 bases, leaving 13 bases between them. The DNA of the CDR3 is TGCGCCAGCAGCTTGGGAAATACAGGGATCTCTGGAAACACCATATATTTT. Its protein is CASSLGNTGISGNTIYF.

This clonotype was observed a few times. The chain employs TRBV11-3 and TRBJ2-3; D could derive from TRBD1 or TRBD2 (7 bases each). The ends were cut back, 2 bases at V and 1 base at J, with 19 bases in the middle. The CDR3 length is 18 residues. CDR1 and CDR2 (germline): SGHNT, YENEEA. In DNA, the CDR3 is TGTGCCAGCAGCTTATTGCCCGCGGGGAGGGGGCGCACAGATACGCAGTATTTT. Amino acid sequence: CASSLLPAGRGRTDTQYF.

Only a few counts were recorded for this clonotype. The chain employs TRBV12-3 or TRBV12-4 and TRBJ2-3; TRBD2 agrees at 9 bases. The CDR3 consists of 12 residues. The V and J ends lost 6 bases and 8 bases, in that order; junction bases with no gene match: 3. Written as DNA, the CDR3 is TGTGCCAGCAGAGGGACTAGCCCTACGCAGTATTTT. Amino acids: CASRGTSPTQYF.

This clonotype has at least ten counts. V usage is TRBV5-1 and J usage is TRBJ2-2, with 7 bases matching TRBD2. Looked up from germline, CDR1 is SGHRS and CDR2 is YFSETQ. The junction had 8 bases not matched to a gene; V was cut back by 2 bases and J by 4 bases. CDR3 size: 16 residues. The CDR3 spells CASSFGAGWGTGELFF. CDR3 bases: TGCGCCAGCAGCTTCGGAGCGGGATGGGGCACCGGGGAGCTGTTTTTT.

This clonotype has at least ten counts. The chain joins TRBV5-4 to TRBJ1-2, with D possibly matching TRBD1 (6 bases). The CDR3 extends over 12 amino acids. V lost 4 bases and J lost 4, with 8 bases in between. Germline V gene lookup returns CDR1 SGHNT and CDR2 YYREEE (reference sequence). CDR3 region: CASSTDSYGYTF. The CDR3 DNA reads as TGTGCCAGCAGCACGGACAGCTATGGCTACACCTTC.

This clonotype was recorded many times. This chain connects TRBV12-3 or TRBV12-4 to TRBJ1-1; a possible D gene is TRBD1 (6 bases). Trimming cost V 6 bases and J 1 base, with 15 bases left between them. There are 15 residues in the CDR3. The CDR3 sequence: CASRIATGRNTEAFF. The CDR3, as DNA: TGTGCCAGCAGGATCGCGACAGGACGGAACACTGAAGCTTTCTTT.

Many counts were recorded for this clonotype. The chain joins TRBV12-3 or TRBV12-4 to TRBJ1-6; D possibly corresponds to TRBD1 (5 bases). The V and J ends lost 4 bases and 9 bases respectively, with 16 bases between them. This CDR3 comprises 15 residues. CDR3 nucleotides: TGTGCCAGCAGTTGGGGCGGTATGCCAGGTTCACCCCTCCACTTT. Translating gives CASSWGGMPGSPLHF.

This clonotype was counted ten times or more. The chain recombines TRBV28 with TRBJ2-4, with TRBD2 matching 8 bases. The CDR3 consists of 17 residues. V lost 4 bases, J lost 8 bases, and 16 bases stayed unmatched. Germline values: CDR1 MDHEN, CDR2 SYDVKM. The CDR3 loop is CASSSRQTRGLGDIQYF. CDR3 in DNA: TGTGCCAGCAGTTCCAGACAGACCCGGGGACTAGGGGACATTCAGTACTTC.